A selection of T cell receptor beta chains follows, all from one sample in a study of early T cells in non-severe SARS-CoV-2 infection. TCRdb passed the 5' RACE reads through MiXCR, listing each CDR3 protein once. Among more than 65,000 distinct CDR3 sequences listed, approximately 4.6% were seen once. The specimen was whole blood, collected at baseline. The receptor set was obtained from an adult who was a healthcare worker with PCR-confirmed SARS-CoV-2 infection or an uninfected control (not recorded which). The donor label of this sample is uncertain. The CDR3 runs from the conserved cysteine through the conserved F or W. A D gene is named only where the DNA matches it firmly. Where a row states a size, it is once, few, many or the class of an expanded clone; other rows omit it.

TRBJ2-7	.	TRBV4-2	.	TGTGCCAGCAGCCAGGCTAGTTCCCACGAGCAGTACTTC	CASSQASSHEQYF
TRBJ1-6	.	TRBV3-1	few	TGTGCCAGCAGCCTGGTCCAGTCTAATTCACCCCTCCACTTT	CASSLVQSNSPLHF
TRBJ1-4	.	TRBV30	many	TGTGCCTGGAAATGGGGGGGTGAAAAACTGTTTTTT	CAWKWGGEKLFF
TRBJ2-1	.	TRBV29-1	.	TGCAGCGTTGGGTGGCGGGACAATGAGCAGTTCTTC	CSVGWRDNEQFF
TRBJ1-1	.	TRBV29-1	many	TGCAGCGTTGAGGGGCAGGCGAACACTGAAGCTTTCTTT	CSVEGQANTEAFF
TRBJ2-4	TRBD1	TRBV7-6	.	TGTGCCAGCAGCTCCACCGGGACAGGGTACACGTTAGCCAAAAACATTCAGTACTTC	CASSSTGTGYTLAKNIQYF
TRBJ1-5	TRBD1	TRBV12-3/TRBV12-4	many	TGTGCCAGCAGTCCCAGGGACAGGCCCATGCCCCAGCATTTT	CASSPRDRPMPQHF
TRBJ1-2	TRBD1	TRBV13	many	TGTGCCAGCAGCTCGTACGGGGACAGGAGGCCTGATGGCTACACCTTC	CASSSYGDRRPDGYTF
TRBJ1-2	TRBD1	TRBV4-3	few	TGCGCCAGCAGCCATCCATACAGGGGAACTAACTATGGCTACACCTTC	CASSHPYRGTNYGYTF
TRBJ1-6	.	TRBV6-5	.	TGTGCCAGCAGTTACCAGAAGGAGAATTCACCCCTCCACTTT	CASSYQKENSPLHF
TRBJ1-1	.	TRBV20-1	many	TGCAGTGCTAGAGATCCGGCAGGGGTTGACACTGAAGCTTTCTTT	CSARDPAGVDTEAFF
TRBJ2-5	.	TRBV5-6	many	TGTGCCAGCAGCACCGGAGCGGGCCCGCAAGAGACCCAGTACTTC	CASSTGAGPQETQYF
TRBJ2-6	.	TRBV5-6	.	TGTGCCAGCAGCTTGGGGCTTTCTATCGTCCTGACTTTC	CASSLGLSIVLTF
TRBJ2-7	.	TRBV11-2	.	TGTGCCAGCAGCTTCGGTGGGTCGGGTTACGAGCAGTACTTC	CASSFGGSGYEQYF
TRBJ1-4	.	TRBV28	.	TGTGCCACCCTCGGGGGATCTAATGAAAAACTGTTTTTT	CATLGGSNEKLFF
TRBJ2-3	TRBD2	TRBV15	.	TGTGCCACCAGTGCTCGGAGGGGGCGGGGGGGCCCCGATACGCAGTATTTT	CATSARRGRGGPDTQYF
TRBJ2-1	.	TRBV3-1	.	TGTGCCAGCAGCCCTCATGCCGGCGGGGCTGAGCAGTTCTTC	CASSPHAGGAEQFF
TRBJ2-3	.	TRBV5-4	many	TGTGCCAGCAGCTCCGGGGTCGGCACAGATACGCAGTATTTT	CASSSGVGTDTQYF
TRBJ1-6	.	TRBV12-3/TRBV12-4	many	TGTGCCAGCAGTTTACCGGGACATCACCTCCACTTT	CASSLPGHHLHF
TRBJ1-5	.	TRBV24-1	few	TGTGCCACCAGTGAAGAAAATCAGCCCCAGCATTTT	CATSEENQPQHF
TRBJ1-4	.	TRBV28	.	TGTGCCAGCAGTTTTGAGGGGGCTAATGAAAAACTGTTTTTT	CASSFEGANEKLFF
TRBJ2-7	.	TRBV2	.	TGTGCCAGCTCGAGAGAGAGCAGCTACGAGCAGTACTTC	CASSRESSYEQYF
TRBJ2-3	.	TRBV7-8	.	TGTGCCAGCAGCTTAGTATGGGGGACCAACACAGATACGCAGTATTTT	CASSLVWGTNTDTQYF
TRBJ2-1	TRBD2	TRBV3-1	few	TGTGCCAGCAGCCACGGACTAGCGGGAGAGCAGTTCTTC	CASSHGLAGEQFF
TRBJ2-5	.	TRBV5-4	few	TGTGCCAGCCGGGCGAGTACGGAGACCCAGTACTTC	CASRASTETQYF
TRBJ1-1	.	TRBV10-3	.	TGTGCCATCATCGCGAATTGGGGTAGTAACACTGAAGCTTTCTTT	CAIIANWGSNTEAFF
TRBJ2-5	TRBD1	TRBV20-1	.	TGCAGTGCTAGTGGGTCGGACAGGGAGGAGACCCAGTACTTC	CSASGSDREETQYF
TRBJ1-1	TRBD1	TRBV19	.	TGTGCCAGCTTTGGGACAGAAACTAACACTGAAGCTTTCTTT	CASFGTETNTEAFF
TRBJ2-4	.	TRBV3-1	.	TGTGCCAGCAGCCACGGACAGAAAAACATTCAGTACTTC	CASSHGQKNIQYF
TRBJ1-1	.	TRBV25-1	many	TGTGCCACCAACTCAGACAGTCACACTGAAGCTTTCTTT	CATNSDSHTEAFF
TRBJ2-2	.	TRBV20-1	many	TGCAGTGCTAGAGTCGTCACCGGGGAGCTGTTTTTT	CSARVVTGELFF
TRBJ1-1	TRBD1	TRBV29-1	many	TGCAGCGTTGGGGACAGAGTCTTGAACACTGAAGCTTTCTTT	CSVGDRVLNTEAFF
TRBJ1-1	.	TRBV6-2/TRBV6-3	few	TGTGCCAGCAGTTACGGGGGGGCGCGTACTGAAGCTTTCTTT	CASSYGGARTEAFF
TRBJ2-5	.	TRBV12-5	many	TGTGCTAGTGGTTTGGGTGAACGGACGGGACAAGAGACCCAGTACTTC	CASGLGERTGQETQYF
TRBJ1-1	.	TRBV18	many	TGTGCCAGCTCACCTCAGGTGAACACTGAAGCTTTCTTT	CASSPQVNTEAFF
TRBJ2-5	.	TRBV18	.	TGTGCCAGCTCACCACGGGGTAGCAATACCCAAGAGACCCAGTACTTC	CASSPRGSNTQETQYF
TRBJ1-2	.	TRBV5-1	many	TGCGCCAGCAGCGAGACGACCAACTATGGCTACACCTTC	CASSETTNYGYTF
TRBJ2-1	.	TRBV5-1	few	TGCGCCAGCAGCTTGGGGTCAGGGCCTTACAATGAGCAGTTCTTC	CASSLGSGPYNEQFF
TRBJ1-1	.	TRBV12-3/TRBV12-4	.	TGTGCCAGCAGCAGAGACGTGAACACTGAAGCTTTCTTT	CASSRDVNTEAFF
TRBJ1-2	.	TRBV14	.	TGTGCCAGCAGCCCGGGGCCGCCAAACTACACCTTC	CASSPGPPNYTF
TRBJ2-1	TRBD2	TRBV20-1	many	TGCAGTGCGCGATCCGGGACTAGCGGGGTTTATGAGCAGTTCTTC	CSARSGTSGVYEQFF
TRBJ2-6	.	TRBV9	few	TGTGCCAGCAGCTCCCCCCAGGGAGGAACTGGGGCCAACGTCCTGACTTTC	CASSSPQGGTGANVLTF
TRBJ1-5	.	TRBV28	many	TGTGCCAGCAGGTATAGCGGGGTCGGACAGCCCCAGCATTTT	CASRYSGVGQPQHF
TRBJ2-5	TRBD1	TRBV28	few	TGTGCCAGCAGAGCCTGGGGACAGGAAGAGACCCAGTACTTC	CASRAWGQEETQYF
TRBJ1-1	TRBD1	TRBV6-6	few	TGTGCCAGCAGTCCAATTACAGGAGGGGGCAACACTGAAGCTTTCTTT	CASSPITGGGNTEAFF
TRBJ1-3	.	TRBV6-1	many	TGTGCCAGCAGTGAAGCGCTCTCAGCCTCTGGAAACACCATATATTTT	CASSEALSASGNTIYF
TRBJ2-7	TRBD1	TRBV11-2	many	TGTGCCAGCAGCTCGCCGCGGGACAGGTTCTACGAGCAGTACTTC	CASSSPRDRFYEQYF
TRBJ1-1	.	TRBV12-3/TRBV12-4	.	TGTGCCAGCAGTTTTCTGGGCGCTGAAGCTTTCTTT	CASSFLGAEAFF
TRBJ1-4	TRBD1	TRBV6-6	.	TGTGCCAGCAGTCATGACAGGGGGTATGAAAAACTGTTTTTT	CASSHDRGYEKLFF
TRBJ1-5	.	TRBV27	many	TGTGCCAGCAGTTTATGGGAAGCTCAGCCCCAGCATTTT	CASSLWEAQPQHF
TRBJ2-4	.	TRBV28	few	TGTGCCAGCAGTCCCGCGACAGCGGGAAACATTCAGTACTTC	CASSPATAGNIQYF
TRBJ1-1	.	TRBV5-6	many	TGTGCCAGCAGCTTGTCGGCAGACACTGAAGCTTTCTTT	CASSLSADTEAFF
TRBJ2-3	.	TRBV6-2/TRBV6-3	many	TGTGCCAGCAGCAGGTTGGATACGCAGTATTTT	CASSRLDTQYF
TRBJ1-3	TRBD1	TRBV6-5	many	TGTGCCAGCAGTTACGCCGGGACAGGGAGAAACACCATATATTTT	CASSYAGTGRNTIYF
TRBJ2-3	.	TRBV20-1	many	TGCAGTGCTTATTCGGGGCGGGTCACAGATACGCAGTATTTT	CSAYSGRVTDTQYF